Listed below are T cell receptor beta chains from one sample, sequenced in a study of blood T cell repertoires in COVID-19. Assay: immunoSEQ multiplex PCR; the TCRdb copy retains only in-frame clones and omits some. The profile shows over 70,000 clones, around 80% of them singletons. The sample comprised peripheral blood. The receptors here all came from a human donor in a cohort sampled during active COVID-19. Each CDR3 is given without its conserved first and last residue. The order of the fields is V gene, CDR3 length, CDR3 protein.

v_call: TRBV14; cdr3_length: 12; cdr3_aa: ASSRTLQGTEAF
v_call: TRBV2; cdr3_length: 12; cdr3_aa: ASSVLQARQPQH
v_call: TRBV7-9; cdr3_length: 10; cdr3_aa: ASRGPGGEQY
v_call: TRBV4-3; cdr3_length: 12; cdr3_aa: ASSSWGRGGKLF
v_call: TRBV27; cdr3_length: 12; cdr3_aa: ASRATGPAGELF
v_call: TRBV4-2; cdr3_length: 13; cdr3_aa: ASSLYRDYNYEQY
v_call: TRBV27; cdr3_length: 13; cdr3_aa: ASSLVGRGSNEQF
v_call: TRBV28; cdr3_length: 14; cdr3_aa: ASSERTGSYNSPLH
v_call: TRBV6-5; cdr3_length: 12; cdr3_aa: ASRVGTGATTAF
v_call: TRBV28; cdr3_length: 16; cdr3_aa: ASSPIAGGGRAKNIQY
v_call: TRBV18; cdr3_length: 12; cdr3_aa: ASSLGTAPYEQY
v_call: TRBV27; cdr3_length: 10; cdr3_aa: ASSLFTRTQY
v_call: TRBV3-1/TRBV3-2; cdr3_length: 17; cdr3_aa: ASSQGLAGDISSYNEQF
v_call: TRBV7-9; cdr3_length: 16; cdr3_aa: ASSLEGYGSTGYNEQF
v_call: TRBV5-6; cdr3_length: 15; cdr3_aa: ASSFRGGLVYQETQY
v_call: TRBV2; cdr3_length: 10; cdr3_aa: ASSELASTQY
v_call: TRBV6-6; cdr3_length: 13; cdr3_aa: ASSNLAGAYNEQF
v_call: TRBV27; cdr3_length: 12; cdr3_aa: ASSPLGRTDTQY